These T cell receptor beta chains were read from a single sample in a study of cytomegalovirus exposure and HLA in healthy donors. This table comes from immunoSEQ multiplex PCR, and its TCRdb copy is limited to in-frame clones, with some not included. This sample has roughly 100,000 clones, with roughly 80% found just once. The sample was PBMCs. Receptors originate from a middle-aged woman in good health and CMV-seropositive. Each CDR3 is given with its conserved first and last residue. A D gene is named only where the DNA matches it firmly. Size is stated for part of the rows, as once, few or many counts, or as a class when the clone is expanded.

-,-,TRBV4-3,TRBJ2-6,CASSQDRSKSGANVLTF,TGCGCCAGCAGCCAAGATAGGAGCAAATCTGGGGCCAACGTCCTGACTTTC
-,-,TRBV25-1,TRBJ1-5,CASTGLGTGLGNQPQHF,TGTGCCAGCACCGGACTAGGGACCGGGTTGGGCAATCAGCCCCAGCATTTT
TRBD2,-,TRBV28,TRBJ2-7,CASSLFREGTYEQYF,TGTGCCAGCAGTTTATTCCGGGAGGGCACCTACGAGCAGTACTTC
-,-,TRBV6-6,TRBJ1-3,CASSYSGVSSGNTIYF,TGTGCCAGCAGTTACTCGGGCGTCAGCTCTGGAAACACCATATATTTT
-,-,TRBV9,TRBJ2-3,CASSVIAASTDTQYF,TGTGCCAGCAGCGTAATAGCGGCTAGCACAGATACGCAGTATTTT
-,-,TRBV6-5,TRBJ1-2,CASSWGGDYGYTF,TGTGCCAGCAGTTGGGGCGGAGACTATGGCTACACCTTC
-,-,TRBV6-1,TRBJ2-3,CASTPNTDTQYF,TGTGCCAGCACCCCCAACACAGATACGCAGTATTTT
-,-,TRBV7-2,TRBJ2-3,CASSPMLAGDTQYF,TGTGCCAGCAGTCCGATGCTGGCGGGAGATACGCAGTATTTT
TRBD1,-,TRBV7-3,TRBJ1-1,CASSPGTGLSTEAFF,TGTGCCAGCAGCCCTGGGACAGGTTTGAGCACTGAAGCTTTCTTT
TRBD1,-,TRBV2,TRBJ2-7,CASTQDNPEGGLSYEQYF,TGTGCCAGTACGCAGGACAACCCCGAAGGGGGCCTTTCCTACGAGCAGTACTTC
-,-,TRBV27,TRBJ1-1,CASSPNRREVSTEAFF,TGTGCCAGCAGTCCCAACCGCAGGGAGGTGAGCACTGAAGCTTTCTTT
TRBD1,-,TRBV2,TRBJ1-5,CASSLGQGYSNQPQHF,TGTGCCAGCAGCCTCGGACAGGGGTATAGCAATCAGCCCCAGCATTTT
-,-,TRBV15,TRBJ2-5,CATSRLTLSGLTKQYF,TGTGCCACCAGCAGGTTAACCCTTTCTGGACTTACGAAGCAGTACTTC
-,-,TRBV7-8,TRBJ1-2,CASSLVSSNYGYTF,TGTGCCAGCAGCTTAGTCTCGTCTAACTATGGCTACACCTTC
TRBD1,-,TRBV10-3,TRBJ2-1,CAISEGQVVREQFF,TGTGCCATCAGTGAGGGACAGGTCGTTCGTGAGCAGTTCTTC
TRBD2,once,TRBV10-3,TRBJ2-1,CAISGSEERGNEQFF,TGTGCCATCAGTGGTAGCGAAGAGCGGGGCAATGAGCAGTTCTTC
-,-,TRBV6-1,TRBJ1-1,CASSEAIRGMNTEAFF,TGTGCCAGCAGTGAAGCGATTCGGGGGATGAACACTGAAGCTTTCTTT
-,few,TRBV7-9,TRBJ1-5,CASSLARDQPQHF,TGTGCCAGCAGCTTAGCGCGGGATCAGCCCCAGCATTTT
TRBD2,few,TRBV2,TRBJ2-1,CASRTLDLGLAGKGTYNEQFF,TGTGCCAGCAGGACACTCGATTTGGGACTAGCGGGCAAAGGAACCTACAATGAGCAGTTCTTC
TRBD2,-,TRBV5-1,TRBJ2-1,CASSYTGTSLNEQFF,TGCGCCAGCAGCTATACCGGGACTAGTCTTAATGAGCAGTTCTTC
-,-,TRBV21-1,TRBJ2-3,CASSKRASTDTQYF,TGTGCCAGCAGCAAAAGAGCTAGCACAGATACGCAGTATTTT
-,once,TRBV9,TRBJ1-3,CASSVAGASGNTIYF,TGTGCCAGCAGCGTCGCAGGGGCCTCTGGAAACACCATATATTTT
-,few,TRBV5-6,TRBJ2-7,CASSPLGTLSSYEQYF,TGTGCCAGCAGCCCCCTCGGGACTCTCAGCTCCTACGAGCAGTACTTC
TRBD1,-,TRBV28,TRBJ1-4,CASSLGGTGYEKLFF,TGTGCCAGCAGTTTAGGGGGGACAGGGTATGAAAAACTGTTTTTT
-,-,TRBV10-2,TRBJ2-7,CASSEREAHEQYF,TGCGCCAGCAGTGAGCGTGAAGCCCACGAGCAGTACTTC
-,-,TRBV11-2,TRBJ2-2,CASSYSRVVGELFF,TGTGCCAGCAGCTATTCCAGGGTGGTCGGGGAGCTGTTTTTT
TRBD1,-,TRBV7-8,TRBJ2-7,CASSLGQGLYEQYF,TGTGCCAGCAGCTTGGGACAGGGACTCTACGAGCAGTACTTC
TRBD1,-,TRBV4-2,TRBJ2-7,CASSQAGQGSSSYEQYF,TGTGCCAGCAGCCAAGCGGGACAGGGGTCAAGCTCCTACGAGCAGTACTTC
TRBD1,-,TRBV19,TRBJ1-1,CATTGQGPEAFF,TGTGCCACCACAGGACAGGGGCCTGAAGCTTTCTTT
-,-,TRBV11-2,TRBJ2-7,CASTASYVRPYEQYF,TGTGCCAGCACCGCTTCGTACGTCAGGCCCTACGAGCAGTACTTC
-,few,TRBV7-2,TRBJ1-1,CASSFDYTEAFF,TGTGCCAGCAGCTTTGACTACACTGAAGCTTTCTTT
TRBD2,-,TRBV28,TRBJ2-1,CASSSRLAGTWDEQFF,TGTGCCAGCAGTTCCAGACTAGCGGGAACTTGGGATGAGCAGTTCTTC
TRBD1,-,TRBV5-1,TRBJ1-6,CASSQYELVRTGHRSPLHF,TGCGCCAGCAGCCAGTACGAGCTAGTAAGGACAGGGCATCGCTCACCCCTCCACTTT
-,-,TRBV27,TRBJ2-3,CASSFSGPSTDTQYF,TGTGCCAGCAGTTTCAGCGGACCGAGCACAGATACGCAGTATTTT
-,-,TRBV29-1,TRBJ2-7,CSVEDPVYEQYF,TGCAGCGTTGAAGATCCGGTCTACGAGCAGTACTTC
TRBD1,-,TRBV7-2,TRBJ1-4,CASSASTFYRTGYNEKLFF,TGTGCCAGCAGCGCTTCTACCTTTTATAGGACAGGATATAATGAAAAACTGTTTTTT
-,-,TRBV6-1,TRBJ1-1,CASSVRREREAFF,TGTGCCAGCAGTGTCCGCCGGGAGCGTGAAGCTTTCTTT
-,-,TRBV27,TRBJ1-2,CASSLTRDTDYGYTF,TGTGCCAGCAGTTTAACCAGGGACACCGACTATGGCTACACCTTC
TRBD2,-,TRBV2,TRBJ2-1,CASRWGLRSNEQFF,TGTGCCAGCAGATGGGGACTACGAAGCAATGAGCAGTTCTTC
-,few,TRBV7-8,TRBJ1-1,CASSLGYRTKRVGNTEAFF,TGTGCCAGCAGCTTAGGGTATCGGACCAAGAGGGTTGGAAACACTGAAGCTTTCTTT
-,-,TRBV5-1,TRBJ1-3,CASSLEGFENTIYF,TGCGCCAGCAGCTTGGAGGGGTTTGAAAACACCATATATTTT
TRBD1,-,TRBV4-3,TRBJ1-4,CASSQGGGTADEKLFF,TGCGCCAGCAGCCAAGGCGGCGGGACAGCAGATGAAAAACTGTTTTTT
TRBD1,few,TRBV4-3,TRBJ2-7,CASSQEIRGPNEQYF,TGCGCCAGCAGCCAAGAAATCAGGGGGCCCAACGAGCAGTACTTC
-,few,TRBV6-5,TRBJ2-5,CASSYAGDRETQYF,TGTGCCAGCAGTTATGCCGGGGATCGGGAGACCCAGTACTTC
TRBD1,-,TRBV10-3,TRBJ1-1,CAISEANLGQVEAFF,TGTGCCATCAGTGAAGCAAACTTAGGACAGGTTGAAGCTTTCTTT
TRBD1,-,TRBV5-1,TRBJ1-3,CASSLEGTGGLSGNTIYF,TGCGCCAGCAGCTTGGAAGGGACAGGGGGCTTAAGTGGAAACACCATATATTTT
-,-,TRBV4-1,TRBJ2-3,CASSQVSADTQYF,TGCGCCAGCAGCCAAGTATCCGCAGATACGCAGTATTTT